These T cell receptor beta chains were read from a single sample in a study of shared T cell receptors in the human thymus. Profiled with immunoSEQ multiplex PCR; TCRdb holds only in-frame clones, not every one. Of about 660,000 clones in the sample, roughly 88% were seen once. Another study also made use of these data, one on human thymus T cells.

The sequenced material came from thymocytes. The receptors come from a boy in the first two years of life with a congenital heart defect. Each CDR3 is given with its conserved first and last residue. The order of the fields is CDR3 protein, CDR3 DNA, V gene, clone size, J gene, D gene, CDR3 length. The D gene is left open where the match is weak. Expanded clones are given a class, and other clones once, few, many or no size at all.

CDR3 protein: CASSSTNVSYEQYF
CDR3 DNA: TGTGCCAGCAGCTCGACTAACGTCTCCTACGAGCAGTACTTC
V gene: TRBV7-2
clone size: .
J gene: TRBJ2-7
D gene: .
CDR3 length: 14

CDR3 protein: CASSISGTGRGTEAFF
CDR3 DNA: TGCGCCAGCAGCATTTCCGGGACAGGGAGAGGCACTGAAGCTTTCTTT
V gene: TRBV5-1
clone size: .
J gene: TRBJ1-1
D gene: TRBD1
CDR3 length: 16

CDR3 protein: CASTPEGHNEQFF
CDR3 DNA: TGTGCCAGCACGCCGGAGGGTCACAATGAGCAGTTCTTC
V gene: TRBV5-6
clone size: .
J gene: TRBJ2-1
D gene: .
CDR3 length: 13

CDR3 protein: CASILQYF
CDR3 DNA: TGTGCCAGTATCCTTCAGTACTTC
V gene: TRBV19
clone size: .
J gene: TRBJ2-7
D gene: .
CDR3 length: 8

CDR3 protein: CASSVTGTGTDTQYF
CDR3 DNA: TGTGCCAGCAGTGTCACCGGGACAGGGACAGATACGCAGTATTTT
V gene: TRBV6-1
clone size: .
J gene: TRBJ2-3
D gene: TRBD1
CDR3 length: 15

CDR3 protein: CASSPGTSGATQETQYF
CDR3 DNA: TGTGCCAGCAGTCCCGGGACTAGCGGGGCGACGCAAGAGACCCAGTACTTC
V gene: TRBV27
clone size: .
J gene: TRBJ2-5
D gene: TRBD2
CDR3 length: 17

CDR3 protein: CASSLDMGEQVSGNTIYF
CDR3 DNA: TGTGCCAGCAGCTTAGATATGGGAGAGCAGGTCTCTGGAAACACCATATATTTT
V gene: TRBV11-2
clone size: .
J gene: TRBJ1-3
D gene: .
CDR3 length: 18

CDR3 protein: CASSFRRAGGSYEQYF
CDR3 DNA: TGTGCCAGCAGCTTTCGGCGAGCAGGGGGCTCCTACGAGCAGTACTTC
V gene: TRBV7-6
clone size: .
J gene: TRBJ2-7
D gene: TRBD1
CDR3 length: 16

CDR3 protein: CASSPRDGVGGYTF
CDR3 DNA: TGCGCCAGCAGCCCGCGCGACGGGGTAGGTGGCTACACCTTC
V gene: TRBV4-3
clone size: .
J gene: TRBJ1-2
D gene: .
CDR3 length: 14

CDR3 protein: CASSLFQGTDHEQYF
CDR3 DNA: TGTGCCAGCAGCTTATTCCAGGGGACAGACCACGAGCAGTACTTC
V gene: TRBV7-8
clone size: .
J gene: TRBJ2-7
D gene: TRBD1
CDR3 length: 15

CDR3 protein: CASGGAFF
CDR3 DNA: TGTGCCAGCGGGGGGGCTTTCTTT
V gene: TRBV6-5
clone size: few
J gene: TRBJ1-1
D gene: .
CDR3 length: 8

CDR3 protein: CASSYGTGGTDTQYF
CDR3 DNA: TGTGCCAGCAGTTACGGGACAGGGGGCACAGATACGCAGTATTTT
V gene: TRBV6-5
clone size: .
J gene: TRBJ2-3
D gene: TRBD1
CDR3 length: 15

CDR3 protein: CASSFGGGFYGYTF
CDR3 DNA: TGTGCCAGCAGCTTTGGGGGGGGCTTCTATGGCTACACCTTC
V gene: TRBV27
clone size: .
J gene: TRBJ1-2
D gene: .
CDR3 length: 14

CDR3 protein: CASSRRTGVQPQHF
CDR3 DNA: TGCGCCAGCAGTCGTAGGACAGGGGTTCAGCCCCAGCATTTT
V gene: TRBV10-2
clone size: .
J gene: TRBJ1-5
D gene: TRBD1
CDR3 length: 14

CDR3 protein: CASGGTGEGNTEAFF
CDR3 DNA: TGTGCCAGCGGTGGGACAGGGGAAGGGAACACTGAAGCTTTCTTT
V gene: TRBV18
clone size: few
J gene: TRBJ1-1
D gene: TRBD1
CDR3 length: 15

CDR3 protein: CASSPTGDEAFF
CDR3 DNA: TGTGCCAGCTCACCGACAGGGGATGAAGCTTTCTTT
V gene: TRBV18
clone size: .
J gene: TRBJ1-1
D gene: TRBD1
CDR3 length: 12

CDR3 protein: CASKGDSSYEQYF
CDR3 DNA: TGTGCCAGCAAAGGAGACAGCTCCTACGAGCAGTACTTC
V gene: TRBV28
clone size: .
J gene: TRBJ2-7
D gene: .
CDR3 length: 13

CDR3 protein: CASSPPRLAGDGTQYF
CDR3 DNA: TGTGCCAGCAGCCCACCCCGACTAGCGGGAGACGGTACGCAGTATTTT
V gene: TRBV7-9
clone size: .
J gene: TRBJ2-3
D gene: TRBD2
CDR3 length: 16

CDR3 protein: CASSFLEAWPLYGYTF
CDR3 DNA: TGTGCCAGCAGCTTTCTGGAGGCCTGGCCCCTTTATGGCTACACCTTC
V gene: TRBV5-6
clone size: .
J gene: TRBJ1-2
D gene: .
CDR3 length: 16

CDR3 protein: CASSQVPGQGVLNCYEQYF
CDR3 DNA: TGCGCCAGCAGCCAAGTACCGGGACAGGGAGTCCTTAACTGCTACGAGCAGTACTTC
V gene: TRBV4-1
clone size: .
J gene: TRBJ2-7
D gene: TRBD1
CDR3 length: 19

CDR3 protein: CASSSTGLGDNEQFF
CDR3 DNA: TGTGCCAGCAGTTCCACGGGACTAGGTGACAATGAGCAGTTCTTC
V gene: TRBV6-5
clone size: once
J gene: TRBJ2-1
D gene: TRBD2
CDR3 length: 15

CDR3 protein: CASSPRGRGPLNIQYF
CDR3 DNA: TGTGCCAGCAGCCCCCGGGGCAGGGGGCCCTTAAACATTCAGTACTTC
V gene: TRBV14
clone size: .
J gene: TRBJ2-4
D gene: TRBD1
CDR3 length: 16

CDR3 protein: CASSISDRGLKSNQPQHF
CDR3 DNA: TGTGCCAGTAGTATATCGGACAGGGGGCTAAAAAGCAATCAGCCCCAGCATTTT
V gene: TRBV19
clone size: .
J gene: TRBJ1-5
D gene: TRBD1
CDR3 length: 18

CDR3 protein: CASSLTRGIKAGELFF
CDR3 DNA: TGCGCCAGCAGCCTAACCAGGGGAATAAAGGCCGGGGAGCTGTTTTTT
V gene: TRBV5-1
clone size: .
J gene: TRBJ2-2
D gene: .
CDR3 length: 16

CDR3 protein: CASSLEVARGRNEQFF
CDR3 DNA: TGTGCCAGCAGCTTAGAGGTAGCGAGGGGGCGGAATGAGCAGTTCTTC
V gene: TRBV7-9
clone size: .
J gene: TRBJ2-1
D gene: TRBD1
CDR3 length: 16

CDR3 protein: CASSPRTSGRARNEQFF
CDR3 DNA: TGTGCCAGCAGTCCGAGGACTAGCGGGAGGGCGAGGAATGAGCAGTTCTTC
V gene: TRBV27
clone size: .
J gene: TRBJ2-1
D gene: TRBD2
CDR3 length: 17

CDR3 protein: CASRGHSPYNEQFF
CDR3 DNA: TGTGCCAGCAGAGGCCATAGCCCCTACAATGAGCAGTTCTTC
V gene: TRBV2
clone size: .
J gene: TRBJ2-1
D gene: .
CDR3 length: 14

CDR3 protein: CASSLASGSSEQYF
CDR3 DNA: TGTGCCAGTAGTCTAGCTAGCGGGAGCAGCGAGCAGTACTTC
V gene: TRBV19
clone size: .
J gene: TRBJ2-7
D gene: TRBD2
CDR3 length: 14

CDR3 protein: CASTSGDRGHYEQYF
CDR3 DNA: TGTGCCAGCACCTCGGGGGACAGGGGGCATTACGAGCAGTACTTC
V gene: TRBV7-9
clone size: .
J gene: TRBJ2-7
D gene: TRBD1
CDR3 length: 15

CDR3 protein: CASSPGSGTGSDEQYF
CDR3 DNA: TGTGCCAGCAGCCCAGGCTCAGGGACAGGGAGCGACGAGCAGTACTTC
V gene: TRBV11-3
clone size: .
J gene: TRBJ2-7
D gene: TRBD1
CDR3 length: 16

CDR3 protein: CAWAPEGEPQHF
CDR3 DNA: TGTGCCTGGGCCCCCGAGGGTGAGCCCCAGCATTTT
V gene: TRBV30
clone size: few
J gene: TRBJ1-5
D gene: .
CDR3 length: 12

CDR3 protein: CASSQTGGLGETQYF
CDR3 DNA: TGTGCCAGCAGTCAGACGGGGGGTTTGGGAGAGACCCAGTACTTC
V gene: TRBV14
clone size: .
J gene: TRBJ2-5
D gene: TRBD2
CDR3 length: 15